The present TCR beta chain was sequenced within a study of blood T cell repertoires in COVID-19. Whole-study context: The United States, Italy and Spain supplied acute and convalescent COVID-19 samples. The cDNA or gDNA used as material had been derived from T cells, B-cell-depleted T cells, or PBMCs.

As originally analysed: Amplified reference gene primers provided the basis for estimating nucleated cell counts. Profiled with immunoSEQ multiplex PCR; TCRdb holds only in-frame clones, not every one. V and J calls and clone size are copied from that table; D and trimming were computed from the DNA. The data show around 100,000 clones, roughly 90% seen once. Trimming took 3 bases from V and 2 from J; bases not matched to a gene: 6. CDR1 SGHTA and CDR2 FQGNSA come from the germline V gene. CDR3 length: 16 residues. The source material was peripheral blood. V gene TRBV7-2 combines with J gene TRBJ2-3; 9 bases line up with TRBD2. This receptor was obtained from a human donor in a cohort sampled during active COVID-19. CDR3 coding DNA: TGTGCCAGCAGCTTGGTAGCGGGGGCCCTCACAGATACGCAGTATTTT. This sequence encodes CASSLVAGALTDTQYF.